The 5 T cell receptor beta chains in this list originate from one sample, sequenced in a study of human T cells and chemical hapten exposure. A single record per CDR3 protein comes from TCRdb applying MiXCR to the RACE reads. Of tens of thousands of distinct CDR3 sequences listed, 10% to 13% were seen once; the top ten hold roughly 1.5%. Indicated time point: patch test 1, 2 weeks after DPC sensitization. Sample treatment: therapeutic diphenylcyclopropenone sensitization with weekly scalp DPC. The sequencing used whole blood, collected in connection with sensitization to the hapten diphenylcyclopropenone (DPC). The receptors come from a woman aged 45-60 years with alopecia areata. Some clones in this sample may be carry-over from other donors' samples.

This clonotype occurred a few times. CDR3 residues: CASSPPDGSLSYEQYF. CDR3 in DNA: TGTGCCAGCAGCCCCCCTGACGGGAGCCTCTCCTACGAGCAGTACTTC. J is TRBJ2-7 and V is TRBV9, with a possible D match to TRBD2 (6 bases). The CDR3 contains 16 residues. The ends were cut back, 4 bases at V and 0 bases at J, with 17 bases in the middle. Germline V CDR1 and CDR2: SGDLS, YYNGEE. Drawing the rest from reference TRBV9 and TRBJ2-7, the complete variable domain is DSGVTQTPKHLITATGQRVTLRCSPRSGDLSVYWYQQSLDQGLQFLIQYYNGEERAKGNILERFSAQQFPDLHSELNLSSLELGDSALYFCASSPPDGSLSYEQYFGPGTRLTVT.

This clonotype was seen only a few times. The rearrangement joins TRBV30 to TRBJ1-1, with D tentatively TRBD1 (6 bases). The CDR3 loop spans 14 amino acids. V gave up 0 bases and J gave up 9 bases, with 17 bases separating them. Per the germline V gene, CDR1 is GTSNPN and CDR2 is SVGIG (reference sequence). The CDR3 sequence: CAWSVATGFSKAFF. The CDR3 DNA follows: TGTGCCTGGAGTGTTGCGACAGGTTTTTCCAAAGCTTTCTTT.

The chain combines TRBV20-1 with TRBJ2-4, with 10 bases fitting TRBD1. The CDR3 extends over 13 amino acids. CDR1 is DFQATT and CDR2 is SNEGSKA in the germline V gene (reference sequence). Trimming cost V 8 bases and J 6 bases; bases outside gene matches: 7. CDR3 nucleotides: TGCAGTACTACCGGGACAGGGGCAAACATTCAGTACTTC. Amino acid sequence: CSTTGTGANIQYF.

Concerning this clonotype itself: At one end the junction does not follow the germline gene, possibly because of a read error. The genes are TRBV20-1 and TRBJ2-6, with TRBD2 identical over 11 bases. The CDR3 consists of 16 residues. CDR1 and CDR2 (germline): DFQATT, SNEGSKA (reference sequence). The DNA for the CDR3 is TGCAGTGCTAGAGCTAGCGGGAGGACTGGGGCCAACGTCCTAACTTTC. This sequence encodes CSARASGRTGANVLTF.

The chain has TRBV29-1 and TRBJ2-4, with D hard to call. Germline values: CDR1 SQVTM, CDR2 ANQGSEA. Trimming cost V 4 bases and J 1 base, with 11 bases left between them. The CDR3 totals 14 residues. The DNA for the CDR3 is TGCAGCGTTGTCGGCCAAGGGGCCAAAAACATTCAGTACTTC. This codes for CSVVGQGAKNIQYF.